This T cell receptor beta chain emerged from a study of cytomegalovirus exposure and HLA in healthy donors. Study results and limitations: Accounts indicate the classifier identified cytomegalovirus status with strong specificity and sensitivity. An assumption of roughly uniform sequencing depth across donors underlay the presence/absence analyses. Other equally common chains were less clonally expanded than HLA-associated TCR beta chains, a later analysis showed.

In germline, CDR1 is LNHDA, CDR2 SQIVND (reference sequence). There are 14 residues in the CDR3. Losses at the gene ends were 6 bases for V and 5 bases for J; bases not matched to a gene: 7. Both 60 Vbeta primers and 13 Jbeta primers went into the PCR. Using immunoSEQ multiplex PCR, the repertoire was profiled, and TCRdb retains in-frame clones only, with some absent. Of under 200,000 clones detected, about 72% appear once; the ten largest clones hold 2% to 2.5%. About this clone: Its antigen is unidentified.

The sequence came from a man aged 50-60 years in good health and CMV-seropositive. This chain connects TRBV19 to TRBJ1-5; 7 bases are shared with TRBD1. Sequences were obtained from PBMCs. The CDR3 sequence: CASSLDRAYQPQHF. The CDR3 coding sequence is TGTGCCAGTAGCCTAGACAGGGCTTATCAGCCCCAGCATTTT. Full variable domain (missing parts from reference TRBV19 and TRBJ1-5): DGGITQSPKYLFRKEGQNVTLSCEQNLNHDAMYWYRQDPGQGLRLIYYSQIVNDFQKGDIAEGYSVSREKKESFPLTVTSAQKNPTAFYLCASSLDRAYQPQHFGDGTRLSIL.